These T cell receptor beta chains were read from a single sample in a study of cytomegalovirus exposure and HLA in healthy donors. Libraries were prepared by immunoSEQ multiplex PCR; TCRdb keeps only in-frame clonotypes and omits some of them. The sample has around 160,000 clones, around three quarters seen once. Sequencing used PBMCs. These receptors came from a man aged 35 to 55 in good health and CMV-seropositive. Both conserved end residues are part of each CDR3. D genes are given only for firm matches. Some rows mark clone size as missing; the rest say once, few, many or name a class of expanded clone.

>TRBJ2-7|.|.|TRBV4-1
TGCGCCAGCAGCCAAGTTGATAGCGTCGCGGCCGGGTACGAGCAGTACTTC
CASSQVDSVAAGYEQYF
>TRBJ2-7|TRBD1|once|TRBV5-1
TGCGCCAGCAGACCCGGACAGGGCCAGCAGTACTTC
CASRPGQGQQYF
>TRBJ1-5|.|.|TRBV2
TGTGCCAGCAGACTTACTCTGAATCAGCCCCAGCATTTT
CASRLTLNQPQHF
>TRBJ2-7|TRBD2|.|TRBV9
TGTGCCAGCAGCGTCGGAGCGGGAGCGTTCGAGCAGTACTTC
CASSVGAGAFEQYF
>TRBJ1-3|.|.|TRBV6-6
TGTGCCACTATAGGGGCGTCTGGAAACACCATATATTTT
CATIGASGNTIYF
>TRBJ2-1|TRBD2|.|TRBV5-4
TGTGCCAGCAGGGACGGACTAGCGGGAAGGAGTGAGCAGTTCTTC
CASRDGLAGRSEQFF
>TRBJ2-3|.|.|TRBV4-1
TGCGCCAGCAGCCAAGTTTCCTACACAGATACGCAGTATTTT
CASSQVSYTDTQYF
>TRBJ2-2|.|.|TRBV4-3
TGCGCCAGCAGCCAAGATGGCGGTGCCGGGGAGCTGTTTTTT
CASSQDGGAGELFF
>TRBJ2-3|.|.|TRBV5-1
TGCGCCAGCAGCTCAGGATTTTTGGATACGCAGTATTTT
CASSSGFLDTQYF
>TRBJ1-4|TRBD1|.|TRBV30
TGTGCCTCACACAGGGGGAGCTACGGCCCAACTAATGAAAAACTGTTTTTT
CASHRGSYGPTNEKLFF
>TRBJ2-5|TRBD2|.|TRBV5-1
TGCGCCAGCACTGGGACTAGCGGTAAAGAGACCCAGTACTTC
CASTGTSGKETQYF
>TRBJ1-2|.|.|TRBV6-1
TGTGCCAGCAGTGAAGGAGGGCCCTCCACCTTCTATGGCTACACCTTC
CASSEGGPSTFYGYTF
>TRBJ1-2|.|.|TRBV12-5
TGTGCTAGTGGTTCCCCCCCAGGCTATGGCTACACCTTC
CASGSPPGYGYTF
>TRBJ1-6|TRBD1|once|TRBV7-9
TGTGCCAGCAGCCCGGACAGGGACGCCTATAGGACCTATAATTCACCCCTCCACTTT
CASSPDRDAYRTYNSPLHF
>TRBJ2-2|TRBD1|once|TRBV7-2
TGTGCCAGCAGCTTGGACAGGGTCACCGGGGAGCTGTTTTTT
CASSLDRVTGELFF
>TRBJ1-3|.|.|TRBV30
TGTGCCTGGACCCGGGGGGGAGTAAACACCATATATTTT
CAWTRGGVNTIYF
>TRBJ2-7|.|.|TRBV6-5
TGTGCCAGCAGCCGGGCGGGCAGCGAGCAGTACTTC
CASSRAGSEQYF
>TRBJ1-2|TRBD1|.|TRBV28
TGTGCCAGCAGGCCCGGGACAGCGACCGGCTATGGCTACACCTTC
CASRPGTATGYGYTF
>TRBJ1-2|.|.|TRBV6-1
TGTGCCAGCAGTGAAGCGGGGAGGATTGGCTACACCTTC
CASSEAGRIGYTF
>TRBJ1-5|.|.|TRBV7-8
TGTGCCAGCAGCTTAGGTTCAGGGGGCAATCAGCCCCAGCATTTT
CASSLGSGGNQPQHF
>TRBJ1-1|.|.|TRBV10-3
TGTGCCATCAGTGGCCCCCCGACAGGACACCCGTCGAACACTGAAGCTTTCTTT
CAISGPPTGHPSNTEAFF
>TRBJ2-3|.|.|TRBV6-6
TGTGCCAGCAGCCATGCTAGTGAGGTCCCAGATACGCAGTATTTT
CASSHASEVPDTQYF
>TRBJ1-5|.|.|TRBV2
TGTGCCAGCAGCGAGCAAGGAGGAAGCAATCAGCCCCAGCATTTT
CASSEQGGSNQPQHF
>TRBJ1-5|TRBD1|few|TRBV5-8
TGTGCCAGCAGCTATGACAGGGAGTCCAGCAATCAGCCCCAGCATTTT
CASSYDRESSNQPQHF